Below, one T cell receptor beta chain is given with its context. The sample comes from a study of shared clonotypes between healthy human individuals. A deep-level run was used for the assay. Sequencing was performed with immunoSEQ multiplex PCR; in TCRdb, only in-frame clones are kept and a portion is missing. The profile shows about 500,000 clones, 70% to 80% of them singletons. Germline assignment: CDR1 MDHEN and CDR2 SYDVKM. Trimming took 5 bases from V and 4 from J; bases not matched to a gene: 8. The CDR3 runs 15 residues. The clonotype was recovered from a middle-aged woman in good health. Some clones in this sample may be carry-over from other donors' samples. The V call is TRBV28, the J call TRBJ2-7, with 10 bases that match TRBD2. Material for sequencing was PBMCs. CDR3: CASSPASGSAYEQYF. The CDR3, as DNA: TGTGCCAGCAGTCCAGCTAGCGGGAGTGCTTACGAGCAGTACTTC.